Given below is one T cell receptor beta chain in context. Its matching antigen is unknown. These data come from a study of T cells in tumors after PD-1 blockade. The wider study: Either cemiplimab 350 mg every 2 weeks or pembrolizumab 200 mg every 3 weeks was given. During anti-PD-1 treatment, some patients continued daily vismodegib 150 mg. The study's findings and limits: Blood contained about 44% of the tumor's TCR clonotypes.

Germline lookup yields CDR1 SNHLY and CDR2 FYNNEI. This CDR3 contains 16 residues. Trimming at V came to 4 bases and at J to 1 base, leaving 8 bases not matched to a gene. Generated by immunoSEQ multiplex PCR, the TCRdb table keeps only in-frame clones and is missing some. The table shows around 50,000 clones, with 60% to 80% occurring only once. This clonotype originated in a human donor with basal cell carcinoma. The sample was PBMCs, taken before anti-PD-1 treatment. This chain connects TRBV2 to TRBJ1-2, with 8 bases lining up with TRBD1. The CDR3 here is CASSVRKTGDNYGYTF. The CDR3 DNA is TGTGCCAGCAGTGTTAGAAAGACAGGGGATAACTATGGCTACACCTTC.